Shown below are 2 T cell receptor beta chains from a single sample sequenced in a study of blood T cell repertoires in COVID-19. Clones were sequenced by immunoSEQ multiplex PCR, and TCRdb holds only the in-frame ones, with some missing. Of approximately 120,000 clones listed, 85% to 90% are singletons. The sample taken for sequencing was peripheral blood. These receptors all come from a human donor in a cohort sampled during active COVID-19.

This chain connects TRBV5-6 to TRBJ2-5, with D tentatively TRBD2 (5 bases). Between the trimmed V and J ends, which lost 4 bases and 2 bases, there was a span of 12 bases. The CDR3 covers 14 residues. The germline V gene encodes CDR1 SGHDT and CDR2 YYEEEE. CDR3 loop: CASSQDYIQETQYF. CDR3 coding DNA: TGTGCCAGCAGCCAAGACTACATACAAGAGACCCAGTACTTC.

The chain links TRBV27 to TRBJ2-7; 8 nucleotides line up with TRBD2. J gave up 1 base and V 6 bases, and 8 bases lay outside the gene matches. This CDR3 region has 15 residues. CDR1 MNHEY and CDR2 SMNVEV come from the germline V gene (reference sequence). The CDR3 coding sequence is TGTGCCAGCAGCCGAGGCGGGGGGACATCCTACGAGCAGTACTTC. Its protein product is CASSRGGGTSYEQYF.